Sequencing of this T cell receptor beta chain was carried out in a study of cytomegalovirus exposure and HLA in healthy donors. Separate from the 666-subject first cohort was the 120-subject validation cohort, to which the donors belonged. V lost 0 bases to trimming and J lost 1 base, with 10 bases between them. This CDR3 has 15 amino acids. Germline assignment: CDR1 SGDLS and CDR2 YYNGEE. TCRdb's copy holds only in-frame clones and misses some; the assay was immunoSEQ multiplex PCR. The repertoire has 130,000 to 150,000 clones, approximately 88% of them found once; the top ten carry 3% to 3.5%. Regarding the study as a whole: In a later analysis, first-cohort TCR clusters were found to tend to co-occur in the 120 or so validation repertoires.

Notes on this clone: Its antigen is as yet unknown.

This TCR came from a woman aged 18-35 years in good health and CMV-seropositive. Sequencing was done on a sample of PBMCs. The rearrangement joins TRBV9 to TRBJ1-1; the D is unclear. In DNA form, the CDR3 reads TGTGCCAGCAGCGTAGAAGGCAGGCGGAACACTGAAGCTTTCTTT. Protein: CASSVEGRRNTEAFF.